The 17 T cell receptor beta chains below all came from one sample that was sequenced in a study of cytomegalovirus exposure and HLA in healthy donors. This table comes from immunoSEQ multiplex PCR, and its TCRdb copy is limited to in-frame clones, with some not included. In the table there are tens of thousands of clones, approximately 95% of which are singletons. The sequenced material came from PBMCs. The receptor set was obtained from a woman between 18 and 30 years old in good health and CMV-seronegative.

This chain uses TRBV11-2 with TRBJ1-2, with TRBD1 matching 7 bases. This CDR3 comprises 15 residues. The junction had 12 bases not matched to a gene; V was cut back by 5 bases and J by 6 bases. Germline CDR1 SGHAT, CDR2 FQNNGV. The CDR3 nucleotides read TGTGCCAGCAGCCCATCGAACAGGGGTCGGAATGGCTACACCTTC. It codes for CASSPSNRGRNGYTF.

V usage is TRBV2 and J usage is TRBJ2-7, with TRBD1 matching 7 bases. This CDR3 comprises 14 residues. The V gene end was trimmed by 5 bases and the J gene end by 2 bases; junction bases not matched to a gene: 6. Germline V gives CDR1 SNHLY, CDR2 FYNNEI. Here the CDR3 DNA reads TGTGCCAGCAGTTTATGGGACAGACCCTACGAGCAGTACTTC. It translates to CASSLWDRPYEQYF.

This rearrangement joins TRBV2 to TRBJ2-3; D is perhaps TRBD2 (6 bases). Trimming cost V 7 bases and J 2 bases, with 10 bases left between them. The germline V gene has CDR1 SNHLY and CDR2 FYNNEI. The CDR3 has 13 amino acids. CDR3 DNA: TGTGCCAGCACCGGACTATTCACAGATACGCAGTATTTT. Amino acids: CASTGLFTDTQYF.

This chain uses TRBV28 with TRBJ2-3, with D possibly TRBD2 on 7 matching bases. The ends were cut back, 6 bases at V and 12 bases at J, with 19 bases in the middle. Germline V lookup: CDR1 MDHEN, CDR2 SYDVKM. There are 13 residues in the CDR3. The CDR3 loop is CASSPGGARHQYF. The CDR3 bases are TGTGCCAGCAGCCCTGGGGGGGCTAGACATCAGTATTTT.

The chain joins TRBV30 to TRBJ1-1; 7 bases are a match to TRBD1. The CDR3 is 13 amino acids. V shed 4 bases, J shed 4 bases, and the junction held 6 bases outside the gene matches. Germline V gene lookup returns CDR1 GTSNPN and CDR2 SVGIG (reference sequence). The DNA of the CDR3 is TGTGCCTGGACTCAAGGACAGGTCACTGAAGCTTTCTTT. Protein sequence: CAWTQGQVTEAFF.

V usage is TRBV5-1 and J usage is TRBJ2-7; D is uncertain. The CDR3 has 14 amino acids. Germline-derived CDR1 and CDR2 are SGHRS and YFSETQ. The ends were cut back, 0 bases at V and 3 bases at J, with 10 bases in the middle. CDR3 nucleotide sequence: TGCGCCAGCAGCTTGGGGCAGAATAACTACGAGCAGTACTTC. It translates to CASSLGQNNYEQYF.

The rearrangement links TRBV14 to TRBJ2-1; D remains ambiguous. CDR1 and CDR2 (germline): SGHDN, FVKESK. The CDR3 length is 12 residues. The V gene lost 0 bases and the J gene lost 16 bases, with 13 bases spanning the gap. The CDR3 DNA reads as TGTGCCAGCAGCCAAGATAGGCCTAGTTTATTCTTC. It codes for CASSQDRPSLFF.

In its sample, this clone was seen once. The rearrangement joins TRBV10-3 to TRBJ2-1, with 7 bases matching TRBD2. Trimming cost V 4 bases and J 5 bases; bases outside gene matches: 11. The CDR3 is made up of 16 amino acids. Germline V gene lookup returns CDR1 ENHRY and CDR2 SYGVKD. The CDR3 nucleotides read TGTGCCATCAGTGCCATGACGGGGAGGGCGGACAATGAGCAGTTCTTC. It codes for CAISAMTGRADNEQFF.

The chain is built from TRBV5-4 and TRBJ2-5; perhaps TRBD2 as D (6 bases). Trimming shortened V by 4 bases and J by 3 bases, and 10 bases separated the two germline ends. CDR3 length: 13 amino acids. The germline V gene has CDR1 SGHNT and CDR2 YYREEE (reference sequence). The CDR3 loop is CASSIREEETQYF. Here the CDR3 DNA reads TGTGCCAGCAGCATCAGGGAGGAAGAGACCCAGTACTTC.

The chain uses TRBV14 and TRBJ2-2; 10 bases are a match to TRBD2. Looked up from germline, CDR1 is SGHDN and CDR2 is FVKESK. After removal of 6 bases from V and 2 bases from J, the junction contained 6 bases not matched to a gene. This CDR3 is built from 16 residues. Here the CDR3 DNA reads TGTGCCAGCAGACCTATAGCGGGAGGTAACACCGGGGAGCTGTTTTTT. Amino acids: CASRPIAGGNTGELFF.

CDR3 region: CASSLLGSTEAFF. The CDR3, as DNA: TGCGCCAGCAGCTTGTTAGGGAGTACTGAAGCTTTCTTT. The V gene is TRBV5-1, the J gene TRBJ1-1; D is undetermined. CDR3 length equals 13 residues. Germline CDR1 and CDR2: SGHRS and YFSETQ. Trimming took off 1 base at V and 5 bases at J, with 9 bases between the two ends.

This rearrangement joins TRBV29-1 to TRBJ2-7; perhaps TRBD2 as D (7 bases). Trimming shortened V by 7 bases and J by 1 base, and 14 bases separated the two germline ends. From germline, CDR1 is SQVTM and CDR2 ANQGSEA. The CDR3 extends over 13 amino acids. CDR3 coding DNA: TGCAGCGCGTCGGGGGGCGAGTCCTACGAGCAGTACGTC. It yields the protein CSASGGESYEQYV.

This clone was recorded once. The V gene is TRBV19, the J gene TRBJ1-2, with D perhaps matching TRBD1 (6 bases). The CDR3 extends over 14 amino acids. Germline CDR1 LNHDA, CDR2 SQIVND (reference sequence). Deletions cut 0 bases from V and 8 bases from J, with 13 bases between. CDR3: CASSIDDTRGGYTF. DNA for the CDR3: TGTGCCAGTAGTATAGATGATACCAGGGGAGGCTACACCTTC.

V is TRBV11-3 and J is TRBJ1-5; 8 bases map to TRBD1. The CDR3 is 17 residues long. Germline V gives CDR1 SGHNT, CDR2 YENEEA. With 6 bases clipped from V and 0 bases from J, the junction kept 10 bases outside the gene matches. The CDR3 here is CASRDREFQGSNQPQHF. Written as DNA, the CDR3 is TGTGCCAGCAGGGACAGGGAATTTCAGGGTAGCAATCAGCCCCAGCATTTT.

The chain's CDR3 is CASIRTGDPTGELFF. The CDR3 coding sequence is TGCGCCAGCATCCGAACAGGGGACCCTACCGGGGAGCTGTTTTTT. The chain recombines TRBV23-1 with TRBJ2-2; 7 bases map to TRBD1. TRBV23-1 is sorted into the ORF group, with uncertain function. The CDR3 extends over 15 amino acids. Trimming removed 7 bases from V and 5 bases from J; junction bases left unmatched: 10.

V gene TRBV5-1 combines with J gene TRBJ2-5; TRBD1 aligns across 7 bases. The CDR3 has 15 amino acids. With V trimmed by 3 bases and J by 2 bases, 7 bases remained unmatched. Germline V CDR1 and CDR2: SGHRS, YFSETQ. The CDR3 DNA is TGCGCCAGCAGCTCCCCGGGACAGCGACAAGAGACCCAGTACTTC. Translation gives CASSSPGQRQETQYF.

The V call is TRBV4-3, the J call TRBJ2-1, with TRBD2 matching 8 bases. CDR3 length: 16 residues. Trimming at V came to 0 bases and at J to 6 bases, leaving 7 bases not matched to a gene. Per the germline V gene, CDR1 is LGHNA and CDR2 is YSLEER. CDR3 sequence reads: CASSQEVASGFNEQFF. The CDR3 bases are TGCGCCAGCAGCCAAGAAGTGGCTAGCGGGTTCAATGAGCAGTTCTTC.